These T cell receptor beta chains were read from a single sample in a study of cytomegalovirus exposure and HLA in healthy donors. Libraries were prepared by immunoSEQ multiplex PCR; TCRdb keeps only in-frame clonotypes and omits some of them. The table lists around 120,000 clones, around 79% of them singletons. The sequencing sample was made of PBMCs. These TCRs come from a woman in her thirties or forties in good health and CMV-seronegative. The CDR3 runs from the conserved cysteine through the conserved F or W. D genes are given only for firm matches. A clone size is listed for some rows: how often the clone was seen (once, few, many), or a class if it is expanded.

>.|TRBV18|TRBJ2-3|few
CASSALLATDTQYF
TGTGCCAGCTCAGCCCTTCTAGCCACAGATACGCAGTATTTT
>TRBD2|TRBV6-5|TRBJ2-2|.
CASRVAGGVGELFF
TGTGCCAGCAGAGTAGCGGGAGGGGTCGGGGAGCTGTTTTTT
>.|TRBV6-1|TRBJ2-7|few
CASSRSGIHEQYF
TGTGCCAGCAGCCGGTCGGGGATCCACGAGCAGTACTTC
>TRBD1|TRBV11-2|TRBJ2-1|.
CASSPDRGSYNEQFF
TGTGCCAGCAGCCCCGACAGGGGCTCCTACAATGAGCAGTTCTTC
>TRBD1|TRBV19|TRBJ1-2|.
CASSIGTGVSNYGYTF
TGTGCCAGTAGTATCGGGACAGGGGTATCAAACTATGGCTACACCTTC
>TRBD2|TRBV5-1|TRBJ2-1|.
CASSFRLAGGFNEQFF
TGCGCCAGCAGCTTTCGACTAGCGGGGGGCTTCAATGAGCAGTTCTTC
>.|TRBV5-1|TRBJ1-6|few
CASSLQQGTNSPLHF
TGCGCCAGCAGCTTGCAGCAGGGTACGAATTCACCCCTCCACTTT
>.|TRBV5-1|TRBJ2-7|few
CASRGGAQLAYEQYF
TGCGCCAGCAGAGGGGGGGCCCAGTTAGCCTACGAGCAGTACTTC
>TRBD1|TRBV19|TRBJ1-5|.
CASKEGQGAVQPQHF
TGTGCCAGCAAGGAGGGACAGGGGGCTGTTCAGCCCCAGCATTTT
>.|TRBV7-2|TRBJ2-5|.
CASSSSGAPETQYF
TGTGCCAGCAGCTCGAGTGGGGCCCCCGAGACCCAGTACTTC
>.|TRBV5-4|TRBJ2-1|.
CASSPRQEARGFF
TGTGCCAGCAGCCCAAGACAGGAGGCGCGCGGGTTCTTC
>TRBD2|TRBV10-3|TRBJ2-3|few
CATRTSARYTDTQYF
TGTGCCACCCGGACTAGCGCTAGGTACACAGATACGCAGTATTTT
>.|TRBV10-1|TRBJ2-7|.
CASSPPQYF
TGCGCCAGCAGCCCTCCGCAGTACTTC
>TRBD2|TRBV2|TRBJ2-3|.
CASSGGGGYTDTQYF
TGTGCCAGCAGTGGGGGCGGGGGGTACACAGATACGCAGTATTTT
>TRBD1|TRBV4-1|TRBJ1-1|.
CASSQTGTGKMLFEAFF
TGCGCCAGCAGCCAAACGGGGACAGGGAAAATGTTGTTTGAAGCTTTCTTT
>.|TRBV7-2|TRBJ1-1|.
CASSPGLFNTEAFF
TGTGCCAGCAGCCCAGGACTCTTTAACACTGAAGCTTTCTTT
>TRBD2|TRBV19|TRBJ2-5|.
CASSSTSGDRQETQYF
TGTGCCAGTAGTTCGACTAGCGGGGATCGACAAGAGACCCAGTACTTC
>TRBD1|TRBV19|TRBJ2-7|.
CASSFPGTGRQYF
TGTGCCAGTAGTTTTCCCGGGACAGGGCGGCAGTACTTC
>TRBD1|TRBV5-4|TRBJ2-7|.
CASSLEGQGTYEQYF
TGTGCCAGCAGCTTGGAGGGACAGGGGACCTACGAGCAGTACTTC
>.|TRBV2|TRBJ1-4|.
CASQDLGREKLFF
TGTGCCAGCCAGGATCTGGGTCGGGAAAAACTGTTTTTT
>TRBD2|TRBV7-2|TRBJ2-3|few
CASSQDDPGLAGDTQYF
TGTGCCAGCAGCCAAGATGACCCGGGACTAGCGGGGGATACGCAGTATTTT
>.|TRBV11-1|TRBJ1-2|.
CASSPRTAGGYTF
TGTGCCAGCAGCCCCAGGACAGCTGGTGGCTACACCTTC
>.|TRBV5-1|TRBJ2-1|.
CASRQRVVNNEQFF
TGCGCCAGCAGACAGCGGGTAGTTAACAATGAGCAGTTCTTC
>.|TRBV7-9|TRBJ2-5|.
CAGAQETQYF
TGTGCCGGGGCACAAGAGACCCAGTACTTC
>TRBD2|TRBV7-2|TRBJ2-5|.
CASQRGGTRKETQYF
TGTGCCAGCCAAAGGGGTGGGACTAGGAAAGAGACCCAGTACTTC
>TRBD1|TRBV18|TRBJ1-1|.
CASSRGPGGTTPEAFF
TGTGCCAGCTCACGCGGACCAGGGGGCACTACCCCTGAAGCTTTCTTT
>.|TRBV29-1|TRBJ2-7|.
CSISQGGGSYEQYF
TGCAGCATATCACAGGGCGGCGGGTCCTACGAGCAGTACTTC
>.|TRBV30|TRBJ2-3|.
CAFAAATRSDTDTQYF
TGTGCCTTCGCAGCCGCGACTAGGTCTGACACAGATACGCAGTATTTT
>TRBD2|TRBV7-2|TRBJ2-7|.
CASSTYSSGRALRDEQYF
TGTGCCAGCAGCACTTATTCTAGCGGGAGGGCGTTAAGGGACGAGCAGTACTTC
>.|TRBV29-1|TRBJ2-5|few
CSVEDSRTEIGTQYF
TGCAGCGTTGAAGATTCGAGGACAGAAATCGGGACCCAGTACTTC
>TRBD1|TRBV7-2|TRBJ1-4|.
CASSARQGLGEKLFF
TGTGCCAGCAGCGCCCGACAGGGGTTAGGTGAAAAACTGTTTTTT
>TRBD2|TRBV18|TRBJ2-3|.
CASSPNALANTDTQYF
TGTGCCAGCTCACCTAATGCACTAGCGAACACAGATACGCAGTATTTT
>TRBD1|TRBV2|TRBJ2-3|.
CASSGPGQGFRTDTQYF
TGTGCCAGCAGTGGACCGGGACAGGGGTTTCGGACAGATACGCAGTATTTT
>.|TRBV4-3|TRBJ2-7|few
CASSQTLRGEQYF
TGCGCCAGCAGCCAGACCCTCAGGGGCGAGCAGTACTTC
>.|TRBV7-9|TRBJ2-6|.
CASSLSLSSDSSGANVLTF
TGTGCCAGCAGCTTAAGCCTGAGTTCGGACAGCTCTGGGGCCAACGTCCTGACTTTC
>.|TRBV11-2|TRBJ1-2|.
CASRKLQATQGGYTF
TGTGCCAGCCGAAAACTACAGGCCACCCAGGGCGGCTACACCTTC
>TRBD1|TRBV5-4|TRBJ2-7|.
CASSRGQVGYEQYF
TGTGCCAGCAGCAGGGGACAGGTGGGCTACGAGCAGTACTTC
>TRBD1|TRBV7-9|TRBJ2-7|few
CASSLDRGREVVYF
TGTGCCAGCAGCTTGGACAGGGGGCGCGAGGTGGTGTACTTC
>TRBD2|TRBV7-9|TRBJ2-1|.
CASSVSGTENEQFF
TGTGCCAGCAGCGTTAGCGGGACGGAGAATGAGCAGTTCTTC
>.|TRBV5-1|TRBJ1-6|once
CASRGQGNSPLHF
TGCGCCAGCAGGGGTCAGGGGAATTCACCCCTCCACTTT
>TRBD2|TRBV6-5|TRBJ2-7|few
CASSYAGGSYEQYF
TGTGCCAGCAGTTACGCGGGGGGTTCCTACGAGCAGTACTTC
>.|TRBV4-2|TRBJ1-1|once
CASGKYRENSEAFF
TGTGCCAGCGGTAAATACAGGGAGAACAGTGAAGCTTTCTTT
>.|TRBV19|TRBJ1-5|few
CASSIELGSQPQHF
TGTGCCAGTAGTATAGAGCTGGGCAGTCAGCCCCAGCATTTT
>TRBD1|TRBV7-9|TRBJ1-2|few
CSSIPGGNYGYTF
TGTTCCAGCATCCCAGGGGGGAACTATGGCTACACCTTC
>TRBD2|TRBV5-6|TRBJ2-3|.
CASSLTSVRDTQYF
TGTGCCAGCAGCTTAACTAGCGTTAGGGATACGCAGTATTTT
>TRBD2|TRBV7-9|TRBJ2-3|.
CASSFSGFNTDTQYF
TGTGCCAGCAGCTTTAGCGGGTTCAACACAGATACGCAGTATTTT
>TRBD2|TRBV2|TRBJ2-3|.
CASSATLAGGTDTQYF
TGTGCCAGCAGTGCGACACTAGCGGGGGGAACAGATACGCAGTATTTT
>.|TRBV28|TRBJ1-1|few
CASSFPLNTEAFF
TGTGCCAGCAGTTTCCCTTTGAACACTGAAGCTTTCTTT
>.|TRBV15|TRBJ1-5|.
CATSRDMAGNQPQHF
TGTGCCACCAGCAGAGATATGGCGGGGAATCAGCCCCAGCATTTT
>TRBD1|TRBV9|TRBJ2-7|.
CASSGPRQGPSSYEQYF
TGTGCCAGCAGCGGACCCCGACAGGGCCCCAGCTCCTACGAGCAGTACTTC
>.|TRBV7-9|TRBJ1-1|.
CASHQNTEAFF
TGTGCCAGCCATCAGAACACTGAAGCTTTCTTT
>TRBD2|TRBV29-1|TRBJ2-3|.
CSVGTSGGVGTQYF
TGCAGCGTGGGGACTAGCGGGGGGGTTGGTACGCAGTATTTT
>.|TRBV18|TRBJ1-3|.
CASSPRRDTIYF
TGTGCCAGCTCACCCCGCAGGGACACCATATATTTT
>.|TRBV7-2|TRBJ2-5|.
CASSLAGQRQEAQYF
TGTGCCAGCAGCTTAGCGGGACAAAGACAAGAGGCCCAGTACTTC
>.|TRBV10-3|TRBJ2-1|.
CAISRQANYNEQFF
TGTGCCATCAGTAGACAGGCCAACTACAATGAGCAGTTCTTC
>TRBD1|TRBV9|TRBJ2-7|.
CASSVGGGYAHEQYF
TGTGCCAGCAGCGTAGGAGGGGGCTATGCCCACGAGCAGTACTTC
>.|TRBV7-9|TRBJ2-6|.
CASSLGGVGANVLTF
TGTGCCAGCAGCTTAGGGGGGGTTGGGGCCAACGTCCTGACTTTC
>.|TRBV4-2|TRBJ1-2|.
CASSQATGGDYGYTF
TGTGCCAGCAGCCAAGCTACCGGGGGGGACTATGGCTACACCTTC